Below are 4 T cell receptor beta chains sequenced from a single sample in a study of blood T cells in healthy people across ages. A sample-barcoded 5' primer and a J-beta primer mix were used in a second PCR of roughly 7 to 11 cycles. TCRdb analysed the 5' RACE reads with MiXCR anew, one entry per CDR3 protein. This sample has about 800,000 distinct CDR3 sequences, with just under 25% found just once. The data also belong to a second study, concerning T cells of mothers and their children.

The sequenced sample was blood. These receptors were taken from a boy aged 10-17 years in good health.

This clonotype was picked up a small number of times. The chain employs TRBV29-1 and TRBJ2-3; 7 bases are shared with TRBD1. The germline gives CDR1 SQVTM, CDR2 ANQGSEA. V shed 6 bases and J 3 bases; nucleotides not matched to a gene: 3. This CDR3 contains 12 residues. CDR3 amino acids: CSVETGTDTQYF. As DNA, the CDR3 is TGCAGCGTGGAGACAGGGACAGATACGCAGTATTTT.

V gene TRBV27 combines with J gene TRBJ2-5, with 11 bases lining up with TRBD2. The closer fit of TRBJ2-7 to the DNA end suggests the J call may be wrong. This CDR3 contains 15 residues. CDR1 is MNHEY and CDR2 is SMNVEV in the germline V gene (reference sequence). The CDR3 sequence is CASSLYSGGAYEQYF. CDR3 sequence (DNA): TGTGCCAGCAGTCTATATAGCGGGGGGGCCTACGAGCAGTACTTC.

This clonotype was found a few times. This sequence joins TRBV4-1 and TRBJ2-3; no definite D call. The CDR3 contains 14 residues. Germline V CDR1 and CDR2: MGHRA, YSYEKL. V shed 0 bases and J shed 4 bases, with 8 bases lying between them. CDR3 protein: CASSQDRLADTQYF. CDR3 sequence (DNA): TGCGCCAGCAGCCAAGACCGGCTCGCAGATACGCAGTATTTT.

The V gene is TRBV7-2, the J gene TRBJ2-3; no clear D. The CDR3 is 13 amino acids. Per the germline V gene, CDR1 is SGHTA and CDR2 is FQGNSA. V shed 5 bases and J shed 2 bases, with 8 bases lying between them. Written as DNA, the CDR3 is TGTGCCAGCAGCGCCGACGCCACAGATACGCAGTATTTT. Translating it yields CASSADATDTQYF.